A single sample is the source of the 8 T cell receptor beta chains below, sequenced in a study of early T cells in non-severe SARS-CoV-2 infection. One entry per CDR3 protein results from TCRdb running MiXCR on the 5' RACE reads. The sample carries around 33,000 distinct CDR3 sequences, around 7% recorded once. The sample comprised whole blood. The receptors stem from an adult who was a healthcare worker with PCR-confirmed SARS-CoV-2 infection or an uninfected control (not recorded which).

At least ten counts were recorded for this clonotype. The chain combines TRBV11-2 with TRBJ2-1; 7 nucleotides match TRBD2. Unmatched junction bases numbered 17, after V lost 2 bases and J lost 7 bases. Germline CDR1 SGHAT, CDR2 FQNNGV. This CDR3 contains 18 residues. Here the CDR3 reads CASSLREMVTSAKNEQFF. The CDR3 nucleotides read TGTGCCAGCAGCTTAAGGGAGATGGTCACTAGCGCAAAAAATGAGCAGTTCTTC.

In this sample, this clonotype turned up many times. The rearrangement links TRBV20-1 to TRBJ2-7, with D maybe TRBD2 (6 bases). Germline CDR1 reads DFQATT; CDR2 reads SNEGSKA (reference sequence). The length of the CDR3 is 10 residues. V was shortened by 7 bases and J by 7 bases, with 11 bases between the two germline ends. In nucleotides, the CDR3 is TGCAGTGTTCCGGGGGTTGAGCAGTACTTC. Translation: CSVPGVEQYF.

The rearrangement uses TRBV7-2 and TRBJ1-2; possible D gene TRBD1, 6 bases. The CDR3 totals 16 residues. V lost 10 bases and J lost 0, with 21 bases in between. CDR1 SGHTA and CDR2 FQGNSA come from the germline V gene. The CDR3 loop reads CANQRGTLSPNYGYTF. CDR3 bases: TGTGCCAACCAAAGAGGGACACTCAGTCCTAACTATGGCTACACCTTC.

This clonotype was picked up many times. The rearrangement links TRBV9 to TRBJ2-7; D is unresolved. The CDR3 length is 13 residues. V dropped 0 bases and J dropped 5 bases, with 9 bases sitting between them. CDR1 and CDR2 from the germline V gene are SGDLS and YYNGEE. The CDR3 is CASSVGPHNEQYF. The CDR3 DNA reads TGTGCCAGCAGCGTAGGACCACACAACGAGCAGTACTTC.

The V call is TRBV18, the J call TRBJ2-7, with 8 bases lining up with TRBD1. With V trimmed by 3 bases and J by 1 base, 2 bases remained unmatched. Per the germline V gene, CDR1 is KGHSH and CDR2 is LQKENI. CDR3 length equals 14 residues. The CDR3 coding sequence is TGTGCCAGCTCACCGGGACAGGAGTCCTACGAGCAGTACTTC. Protein product: CASSPGQESYEQYF.

This clonotype occurred many times. The chain links TRBV20-1 to TRBJ2-1, with TRBD2 matching 8 bases. Germline V gene lookup returns CDR1 DFQATT and CDR2 SNEGSKA (reference sequence). Unmatched junction bases numbered 10, after V lost 7 bases and J lost 8 bases. The CDR3 length is 13 residues. CDR3 coding DNA: TGCAGTGTTGTCAATAGCGGGACCGATGAGCAGTTCTTC. Its translation is CSVVNSGTDEQFF.

This clonotype was seen ten or more times. The rearrangement uses TRBV5-1 and TRBJ2-7; D is uncertain. The CDR3 sequence is 14 residues long. The germline gives CDR1 SGHRS, CDR2 YFSETQ. V lost 0 bases and J 2 bases, leaving 9 bases between the germline ends. The CDR3 sequence is CASSLGGIAYEQYF. The DNA of the CDR3 is TGCGCCAGCAGCTTGGGTGGGATTGCCTACGAGCAGTACTTC.

J is TRBJ2-7 and V is TRBV4-1; 10 nucleotides line up with TRBD2. Trimming at V came to 2 bases and at J to 0 bases, leaving 7 bases not matched to a gene. The CDR3 totals 17 residues. From germline, CDR1 is MGHRA and CDR2 YSYEKL. This CDR3 reads CASSQPPAGGASYEQYF. CDR3 DNA sequence: TGCGCCAGCAGCCAACCCCCAGCGGGAGGGGCCTCCTACGAGCAGTACTTC.